These T cell receptor beta chains were read from a single sample in a study of shared clonotypes between healthy human individuals. TCRdb keeps only in-frame clones here, not all; method: immunoSEQ multiplex PCR. The repertoire has 2 million to 2.5 million clones, 95% of them found once; the top ten carry roughly 0.13%. Sequenced input: naive CD4+ T cells sorted from blood. The receptors here all came from a young man in good health. CDR3s include the opening cysteine and the closing phenylalanine or tryptophan. Fields, in order: V gene, J gene, D gene, clone size, CDR3 protein, CDR3 DNA. The D gene is left open where the match is weak. Expanded clones are given a class, and other clones once, few, many or no size at all.

TRBV7-2	TRBJ1-1	-	once	CASSKQVVAEAFF	TGTGCCAGCAGCAAACAGGTCGTGGCTGAAGCTTTCTTT
TRBV7-8	TRBJ2-1	-	once	CASSLLLLSEQFF	TGTGCCAGCAGCCTACTTTTACTATCTGAGCAGTTCTTC
TRBV14	TRBJ2-7	-	-	CASSQGGGVDEQYF	TGTGCCAGCAGCCAAGGGGGTGGGGTCGACGAGCAGTACTTC
TRBV14	TRBJ1-2	-	few	CASSRMGMTGGYTF	TGTGCCAGCAGCCGGATGGGGATGACCGGGGGCTACACCTTC
TRBV29-1	TRBJ2-3	TRBD2	once	CSVVAGLAGGTGGDTQYF	TGCAGCGTCGTCGCGGGACTAGCGGGAGGCACCGGGGGGGATACGCAGTATTTT
TRBV5-6	TRBJ2-7	-	-	CASSLPGSSSSYEQYF	TGTGCCAGCAGCCTACCAGGGTCCTCGAGCTCCTACGAGCAGTACTTC
TRBV6-5	TRBJ2-5	TRBD1	-	CASRPGQGPRETQYF	TGTGCCAGCAGACCGGGACAGGGCCCCCGAGAGACCCAGTACTTC
TRBV5-1	TRBJ2-1	-	-	CASSLDLPSYNEQFF	TGCGCCAGCAGCTTGGACCTTCCCTCCTACAATGAGCAGTTCTTC
TRBV19	TRBJ1-1	-	-	CASSRQVLGTEAFF	TGTGCCAGTAGTCGACAGGTTCTGGGCACTGAAGCTTTCTTT
TRBV18	TRBJ1-4	-	-	CASSPGAVNEKLFF	TGTGCCAGCTCACCAGGGGCTGTTAATGAAAAACTGTTTTTT
TRBV5-6	TRBJ2-1	TRBD1	-	CASSVPGTGFYNEQFF	TGTGCCAGCAGCGTGCCTGGGACAGGGTTTTACAATGAGCAGTTCTTC
TRBV18	TRBJ2-5	-	-	CASSYSGDTQYF	TGTGCCAGCTCGTACTCGGGGGATACCCAGTACTTC
TRBV5-1	TRBJ2-1	-	-	CASSLEGAGEQFF	TGCGCCAGCAGCTTGGAAGGGGCAGGAGAGCAGTTCTTC
TRBV7-9	TRBJ1-4	-	-	CASSLSWGALINEKLFF	TGTGCCAGCAGCTTGAGTTGGGGGGCGCTTATTAATGAAAAACTGTTTTTT
TRBV15	TRBJ1-4	TRBD1	-	CATSVGTGTEKLFF	TGTGCCACCAGCGTCGGGACAGGGACCGAAAAACTGTTTTTT
TRBV19	TRBJ2-7	TRBD1	-	CASSTKTGDRGYYEQYF	TGTGCCAGTAGTACTAAGACCGGGGACAGGGGGTACTACGAGCAGTACTTC
TRBV30	TRBJ1-5	-	-	CACSHGAADQPQHF	TGTGCCTGTTCACACGGGGCGGCGGATCAGCCCCAGCATTTT
TRBV9	TRBJ1-4	TRBD1	-	CASSAQGQGANEKLFF	TGTGCCAGCAGCGCCCAGGGCCAGGGGGCTAATGAAAAACTGTTTTTT
TRBV5-1	TRBJ2-3	TRBD2	-	CASSLEPSGGTDTQYF	TGCGCCAGCAGCTTGGAGCCTAGCGGGGGCACAGATACGCAGTATTTT
TRBV5-1	TRBJ2-7	TRBD1	-	CASSLTTGGEGEQYF	TGCGCCAGCAGCCTAACAACAGGGGGTGAAGGCGAGCAGTACTTC
TRBV6-5	TRBJ1-6	TRBD1	few	CASSAAQGYSPLHF	TGTGCCAGCAGCGCGGCACAGGGGTATTCACCCCTCCACTTT
TRBV10-1	TRBJ1-5	-	-	CASSESGDQPQHF	TGCGCCAGCAGTGAGTCCGGCGATCAGCCCCAGCATTTT
TRBV5-4	TRBJ2-7	TRBD1	-	CASSLLGQSSYEQYF	TGTGCCAGCAGCTTGTTGGGACAGAGCTCCTACGAGCAGTACTTC
TRBV19	TRBJ2-7	-	-	CASSTLLTLKSYEQYF	TGTGCCAGTAGTACCCTGTTGACCCTCAAGAGCTACGAGCAGTACTTC
TRBV5-4	TRBJ2-1	TRBD2	-	CASSLARGSGAYNEQFF	TGTGCCAGCAGCTTGGCGCGAGGTAGCGGGGCCTACAATGAGCAGTTCTTC
TRBV5-1	TRBJ2-7	-	-	CASSLTGPIYEQYF	TGCGCCAGCAGCTTAACAGGGCCTATCTACGAGCAGTACTTC
TRBV9	TRBJ1-1	-	-	CASSVVGAGYMNTEAFF	TGTGCCAGCAGCGTAGTCGGGGCAGGTTACATGAACACTGAAGCTTTCTTT
TRBV29-1	TRBJ1-2	-	-	CSVEEDVF	TGCAGCGTTGAAGAAGACGTTTTC
TRBV5-1	TRBJ2-5	-	-	CASSTDGGRETQYF	TGCGCCAGCAGCACCGATGGGGGACGAGAGACCCAGTACTTC
TRBV28	TRBJ1-2	-	-	CASSSNGYTF	TGTGCCAGCAGCTCAAATGGCTACACCTTC
TRBV10-3	TRBJ2-3	TRBD2	-	CAISNTGTSGGWDTQYF	TGTGCCATCAGTAACACCGGGACTAGCGGGGGGTGGGACACGCAGTATTTT
TRBV5-6	TRBJ2-7	-	-	CASSLVGWEQYF	TGTGCCAGCAGCTTGGTGGGATGGGAGCAGTACTTC
TRBV9	TRBJ1-2	-	once	CASSVEVGGYTF	TGTGCCAGCAGCGTCGAGGTAGGCGGCTACACCTTC
TRBV5-1	TRBJ2-3	TRBD2	-	CASAVSGGAGDTQYF	TGCGCCAGCGCAGTAAGCGGGGGGGCTGGAGATACGCAGTATTTT
TRBV19	TRBJ2-1	-	-	CASSIGWLGAYNEQFF	TGTGCCAGTAGTATAGGATGGCTGGGCGCCTACAATGAGCAGTTCTTC
TRBV29-1	TRBJ2-3	-	-	CSVEDSRQLSIGKGLGTDTQYF	TGCAGCGTTGAAGATTCTCGTCAGCTGTCTATCGGGAAGGGGCTGGGCACAGATACGCAGTATTTT
TRBV10-1	TRBJ1-1	TRBD1	-	CASSPGQVNTEAFF	TGCGCCAGCAGCCCCGGACAGGTGAACACTGAAGCTTTCTTT